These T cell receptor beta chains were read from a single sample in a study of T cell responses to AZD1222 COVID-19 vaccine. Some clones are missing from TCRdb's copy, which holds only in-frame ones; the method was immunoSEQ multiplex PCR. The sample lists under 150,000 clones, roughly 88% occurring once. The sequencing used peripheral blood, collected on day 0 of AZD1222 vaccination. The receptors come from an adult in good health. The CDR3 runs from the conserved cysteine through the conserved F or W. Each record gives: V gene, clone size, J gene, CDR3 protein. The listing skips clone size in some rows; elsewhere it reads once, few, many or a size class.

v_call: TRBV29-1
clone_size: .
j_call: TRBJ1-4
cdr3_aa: CSAAPSLGEKLFF

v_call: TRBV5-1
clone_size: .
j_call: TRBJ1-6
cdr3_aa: CASSLAPGNSPLHF

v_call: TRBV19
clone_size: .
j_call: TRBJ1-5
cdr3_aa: CASGTGQLLNQPQHF

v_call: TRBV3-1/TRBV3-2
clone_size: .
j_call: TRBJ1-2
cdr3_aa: CASSQEDYGYTF

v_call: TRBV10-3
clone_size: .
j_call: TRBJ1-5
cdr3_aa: CAISEAAPQPQHF

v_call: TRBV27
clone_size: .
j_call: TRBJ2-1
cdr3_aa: CASSNDREQFF

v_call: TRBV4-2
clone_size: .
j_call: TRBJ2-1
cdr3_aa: CASSQEPGLAGGEQFF

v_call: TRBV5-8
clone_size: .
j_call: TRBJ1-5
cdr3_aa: CASRAPTGPNQPQHF

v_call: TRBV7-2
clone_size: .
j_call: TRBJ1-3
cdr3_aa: CASSSDRSSGNTIYF

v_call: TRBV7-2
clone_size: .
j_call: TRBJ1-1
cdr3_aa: CASSLVGKGFRPEAFF

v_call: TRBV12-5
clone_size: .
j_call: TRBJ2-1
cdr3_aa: CASGSTLGGRQFF

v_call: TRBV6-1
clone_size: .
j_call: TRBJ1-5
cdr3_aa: CASSEGQAIQPQHF

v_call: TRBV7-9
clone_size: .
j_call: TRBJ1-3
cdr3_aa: CASTPQAGGNTIYF

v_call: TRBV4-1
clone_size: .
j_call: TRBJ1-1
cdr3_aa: CASSQLGYETEAFF

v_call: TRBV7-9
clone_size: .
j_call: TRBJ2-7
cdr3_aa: CASSPVGDEQYF

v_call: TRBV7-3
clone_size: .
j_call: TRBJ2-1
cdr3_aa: CASSSTRSLEQFF

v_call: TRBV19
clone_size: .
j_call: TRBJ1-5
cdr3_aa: CASSIIGLNQPQHF

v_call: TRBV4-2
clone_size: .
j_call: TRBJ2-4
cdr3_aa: CASSQERPRRIAKNIQYF

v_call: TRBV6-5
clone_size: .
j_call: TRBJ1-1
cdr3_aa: CASLFLGRDTEAFF

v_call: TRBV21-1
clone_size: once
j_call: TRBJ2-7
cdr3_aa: CAGVNPTGSHEQYF

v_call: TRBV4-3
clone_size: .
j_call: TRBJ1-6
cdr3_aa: CASSQTIAGDNSPLHF

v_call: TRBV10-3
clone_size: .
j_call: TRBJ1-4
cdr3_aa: CAISESKGHGTNEKLFF

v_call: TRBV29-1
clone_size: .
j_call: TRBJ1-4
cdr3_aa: CSVEGTRDSEKLFF

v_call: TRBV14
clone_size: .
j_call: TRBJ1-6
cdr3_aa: CASSPSNGLGPLHF

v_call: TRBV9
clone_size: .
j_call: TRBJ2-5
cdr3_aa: CASSLDRQGLGETQYF

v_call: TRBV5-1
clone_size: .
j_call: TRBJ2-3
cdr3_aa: CASSLTGTSSTDTQYF

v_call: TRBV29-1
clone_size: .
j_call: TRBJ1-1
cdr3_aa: CSARRPNTEAFF

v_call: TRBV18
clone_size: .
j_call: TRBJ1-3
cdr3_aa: CASSQGQGATGNTIYF

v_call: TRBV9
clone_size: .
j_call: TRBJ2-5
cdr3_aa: CASSGGLAGGPETQYF

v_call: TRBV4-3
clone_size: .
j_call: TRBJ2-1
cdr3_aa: CASSPYPTSGGDNEQFF

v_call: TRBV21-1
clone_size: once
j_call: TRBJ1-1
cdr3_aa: CAGLKRNPRGRLNTEAFF

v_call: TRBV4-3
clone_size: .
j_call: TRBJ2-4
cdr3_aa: CASSQDGGRGNIQYF

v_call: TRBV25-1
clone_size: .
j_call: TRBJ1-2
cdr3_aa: CASSESSGGSYGYTF

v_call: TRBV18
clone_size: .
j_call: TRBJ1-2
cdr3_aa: CASSLSSPYGYTF

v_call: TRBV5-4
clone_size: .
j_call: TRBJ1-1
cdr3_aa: CASSLRDTEAFF

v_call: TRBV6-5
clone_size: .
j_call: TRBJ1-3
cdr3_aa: CASSLGPTIYF